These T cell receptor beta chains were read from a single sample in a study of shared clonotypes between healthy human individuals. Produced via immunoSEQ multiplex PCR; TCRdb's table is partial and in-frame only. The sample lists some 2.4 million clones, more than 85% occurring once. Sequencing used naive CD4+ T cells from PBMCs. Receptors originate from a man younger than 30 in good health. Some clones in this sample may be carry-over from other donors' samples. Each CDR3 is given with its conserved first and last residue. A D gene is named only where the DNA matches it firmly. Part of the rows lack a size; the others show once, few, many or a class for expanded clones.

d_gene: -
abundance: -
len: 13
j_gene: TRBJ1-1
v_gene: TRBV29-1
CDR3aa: CSVDHYRDTEAFF
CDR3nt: TGCAGCGTTGACCACTACAGGGACACTGAAGCTTTCTTT

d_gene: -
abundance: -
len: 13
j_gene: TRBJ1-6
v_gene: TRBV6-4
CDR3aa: CASRRDTNSPLHF
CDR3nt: TGTGCCAGCAGACGGGACACCAATTCACCCCTCCACTTT

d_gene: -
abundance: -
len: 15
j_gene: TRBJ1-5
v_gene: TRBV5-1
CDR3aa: CASSLAGASNQPQHF
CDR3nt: TGCGCCAGCAGCTTGGCAGGGGCGAGCAATCAGCCCCAGCATTTT

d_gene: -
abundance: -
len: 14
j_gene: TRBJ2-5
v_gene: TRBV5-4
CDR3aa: CASSSDPGAETQYF
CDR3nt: TGTGCCAGCAGCTCAGACCCTGGGGCAGAGACCCAGTACTTC

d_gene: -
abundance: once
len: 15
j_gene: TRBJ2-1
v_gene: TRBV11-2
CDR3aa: CASSTRDGTYNEQFF
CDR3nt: TGTGCCAGCAGCACCCGGGACGGAACGTACAATGAGCAGTTCTTC

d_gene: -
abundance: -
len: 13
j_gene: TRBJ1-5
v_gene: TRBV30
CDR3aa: CAWSVTGNQPQHF
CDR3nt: TGTGCCTGGAGTGTAACGGGGAATCAGCCCCAGCATTTT

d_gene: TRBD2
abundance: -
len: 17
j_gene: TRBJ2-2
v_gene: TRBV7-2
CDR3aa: CASSLAGLAGATGELFF
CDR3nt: TGTGCCAGCAGCTTAGCGGGGCTAGCGGGAGCCACCGGGGAGCTGTTTTTT

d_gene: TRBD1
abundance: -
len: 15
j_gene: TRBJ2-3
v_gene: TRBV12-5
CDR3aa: CASGSRTGGGDTQYF
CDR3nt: TGTGCTAGTGGTTCGAGGACAGGGGGCGGAGATACGCAGTATTTT

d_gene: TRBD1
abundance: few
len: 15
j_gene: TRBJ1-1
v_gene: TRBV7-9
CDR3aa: CASSSRQGVNTEAFF
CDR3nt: TGTGCCAGCAGCTCCCGACAGGGGGTGAACACTGAAGCTTTCTTT

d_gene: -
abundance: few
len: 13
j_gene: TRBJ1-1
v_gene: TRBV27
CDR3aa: CASSRGYGTEAFF
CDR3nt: TGTGCCTCAAGCCGGGGGTACGGCACTGAAGCTTTCTTT

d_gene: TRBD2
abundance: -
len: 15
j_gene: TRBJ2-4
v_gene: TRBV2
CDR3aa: CASSERREGRNIQYF
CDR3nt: TGTGCCAGCAGTGAAAGGCGGGAGGGTAGGAACATTCAGTACTTC

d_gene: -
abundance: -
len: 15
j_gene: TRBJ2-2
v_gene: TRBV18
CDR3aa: CASSPGSQNTGELFF
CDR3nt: TGTGCCAGCTCACCGGGTTCCCAGAACACCGGGGAGCTGTTTTTT

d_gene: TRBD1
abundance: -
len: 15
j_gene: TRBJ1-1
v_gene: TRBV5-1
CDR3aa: CASSLETGQGAEAFF
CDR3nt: TGCGCCAGCAGCTTGGAGACAGGACAGGGGGCTGAAGCTTTCTTT

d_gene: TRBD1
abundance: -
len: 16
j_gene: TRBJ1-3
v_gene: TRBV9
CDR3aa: CASSVADRGPGNTIYF
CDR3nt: TGTGCCAGCAGCGTAGCAGACAGGGGGCCTGGAAACACCATATATTTT

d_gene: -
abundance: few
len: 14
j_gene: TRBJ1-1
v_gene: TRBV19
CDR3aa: CASIQSAMNTEAFF
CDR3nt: TGTGCCAGTATCCAGAGCGCTATGAACACTGAAGCTTTCTTT

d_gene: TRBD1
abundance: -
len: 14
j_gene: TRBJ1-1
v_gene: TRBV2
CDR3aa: CASSGDRGGTEAFF
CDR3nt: TGTGCCAGCAGTGGGGACAGGGGGGGTACTGAAGCTTTCTTT